These 10 T cell receptor beta chains share one sample of origin, sequenced in a study of identical twins. TCRdb independently ran MiXCR on the 5' RACE reads; one entry per CDR3 protein. Here the sample spans more than 250,000 distinct CDR3 sequences, about 8.3% being singletons. These data are also associated with another study on yellow fever vaccine responses in identical twins.

The sequenced sample was memory (CD45RO+) T cells sorted from blood. Source of these receptors: a woman younger than 30 in good health.

This clonotype was seen ten or more times. The chain uses TRBV7-6 and TRBJ1-6; unclear D gene. This CDR3 region has 15 residues. Germline CDR1 SGHVS, CDR2 FNYEAQ. V shed 0 bases and J shed 8 bases, with 11 bases lying between them. CDR3 sequence reads: CASSLAPGFDSPLHF. Here the CDR3 DNA reads TGTGCCAGCAGCTTAGCGCCCGGGTTTGATTCACCCCTCCACTTT.

The J gene is TRBJ2-3, the V gene TRBV29-1; 14 nucleotides align to TRBD2. The length of the CDR3 is 17 residues. CDR1 and CDR2 from the germline V gene are SQVTM and ANQGSEA. The trim removed 6 bases at V and 1 base at J, leaving 9 bases unmatched. In DNA form, the CDR3 reads TGCAGCGTACTGGGAGGACTAGCGGGAGGTGGCACAGATACGCAGTATTTT. Amino acid sequence: CSVLGGLAGGGTDTQYF.

This clonotype was picked up many times. This rearrangement joins TRBV6-1 to TRBJ2-2; 9 bases align to TRBD2. The CDR3 sequence is 16 residues long. The V gene's germline CDR1 is MNHNS and CDR2 SASEGT. Trimming took 6 bases from V and 3 from J; bases not matched to a gene: 8. Written as DNA, the CDR3 is TGTGCCAGCAGATCCGGGACTAGCTCCTACACCGGGGAGCTGTTTTTT. It encodes CASRSGTSSYTGELFF.

This clonotype was seen a few times. The chain employs TRBV9 and TRBJ2-7; 7 bases agree with TRBD1. Germline V CDR1 and CDR2: SGDLS, YYNGEE. V trimming: 3 bases; J trimming: 3 bases; junction bases outside the gene matches: 9. This CDR3 comprises 15 residues. The chain's CDR3 is CASSARPTGIYEQYF. In nucleotides, the CDR3 is TGTGCCAGCAGCGCCCGACCGACAGGGATCTACGAGCAGTACTTC.

A few counts support this clonotype. The chain has TRBV28 and TRBJ1-1; D might be TRBD1 (5 bases). This CDR3 is 15 amino acids long. In germline, CDR1 is MDHEN, CDR2 SYDVKM. Trimming stripped 5 bases from V and 5 bases from J, with 18 bases between. The CDR3 DNA follows: TGTGCCAGCAGTCCCTCGGCAGGGATGAGGACTGAAGCTTTCTTT. It codes for CASSPSAGMRTEAFF.

This clonotype was seen repeatedly, ten times or more. This sequence joins TRBV12-3 or TRBV12-4 and TRBJ2-1; D is perhaps TRBD2 (6 bases). The V gene lost 5 bases and the J gene lost 6 bases, with 14 bases spanning the gap. The CDR3 covers 14 residues. The CDR3 DNA sequence: TGTGCCAGCAGTCCGGGACTCCTTTCCAATGAGCAGTTCTTC. The encoded protein is CASSPGLLSNEQFF.

This clonotype showed up many times. The chain recombines TRBV20-1 with TRBJ2-1; 7 positions agree with TRBD2. V lost 0 bases, J lost 4 bases, and 6 bases stayed unmatched. CDR1 is DFQATT, CDR2 SNEGSKA, per germline (reference sequence). The CDR3 contains 15 residues. The CDR3 loop reads CSAREWDYPYNEQFF. DNA for the CDR3: TGCAGTGCTAGAGAGTGGGACTATCCTTACAATGAGCAGTTCTTC.

The chain couples TRBV20-1 to TRBJ1-1, with D uncertain. Germline CDR1 reads DFQATT; CDR2 reads SNEGSKA (reference sequence). CDR3 length: 13 residues. V dropped 4 bases and J dropped 6 bases, with 15 bases sitting between them. CDR3 nucleotides: TGCAGTGCTACCGGTCGTCAAGGTGCTGAAGCTTTCTTT. This encodes CSATGRQGAEAFF.

This rearrangement joins TRBV24-1 to TRBJ2-2, with TRBD1 matching over 9 bases. The V gene's germline CDR1 is KGHDR and CDR2 SFDVKD. Losses at the gene ends were 4 bases for V and 3 bases for J; bases not matched to a gene: 5. This CDR3 is 16 amino acids long. CDR3 residues: CATSDQDRGDTGELFF. The CDR3 nucleotides read TGTGCCACCAGTGACCAGGACAGGGGAGACACCGGGGAGCTGTTTTTT.

This clonotype has a count of ten or more. The rearrangement links TRBV28 to TRBJ2-4; possible D gene TRBD2, 5 bases. CDR3 length: 14 residues. V lost 4 bases, J lost 4 bases, and 11 bases lay in between. CDR1 and CDR2 (germline): MDHEN, SYDVKM. The CDR3 bases are TGTGCCAGCAGTTCCCCCAGGAGGAAAAACATTCAGTACTTC. Protein sequence: CASSSPRRKNIQYF.